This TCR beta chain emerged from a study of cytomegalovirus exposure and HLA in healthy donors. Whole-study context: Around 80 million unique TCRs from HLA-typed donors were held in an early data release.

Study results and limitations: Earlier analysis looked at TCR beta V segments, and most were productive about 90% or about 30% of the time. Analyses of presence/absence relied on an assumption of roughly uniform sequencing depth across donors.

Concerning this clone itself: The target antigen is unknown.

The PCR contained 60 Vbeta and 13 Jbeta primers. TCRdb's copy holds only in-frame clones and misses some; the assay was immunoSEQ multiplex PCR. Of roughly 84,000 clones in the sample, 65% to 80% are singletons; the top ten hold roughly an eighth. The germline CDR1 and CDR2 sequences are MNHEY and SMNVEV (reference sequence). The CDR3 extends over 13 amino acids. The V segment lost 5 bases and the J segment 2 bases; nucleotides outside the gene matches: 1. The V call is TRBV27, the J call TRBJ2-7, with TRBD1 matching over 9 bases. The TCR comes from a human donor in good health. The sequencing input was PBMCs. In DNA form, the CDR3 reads TGTGCCAGCAGTCGACAGGGGGCCTACGAGCAGTACTTC. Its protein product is CASSRQGAYEQYF.